The 24 T cell receptor beta chains presented below share a single source sample, sequenced in a study of T cell repertoires in cytomegalovirus infection. A single record per CDR3 protein comes from TCRdb applying MiXCR to the reads. The table has some 200,000 distinct CDR3 sequences, about 38% seen once. Their antigen targets remain unknown. Sequences were derived from CD8+ T cells from cultured PBMCs, sampled from culture after CMV antigen stimulation. The receptors come from a human donor in good health (CMV status not recorded). Some clones in this sample may be carry-over from other donors' samples.

The CDR3 is CASSLRPYNGELFF. CDR3 bases: TGTGCCAGCAGCCTCCGGCCTTACAACGGGGAGCTGTTTTTT. V gene TRBV7-3 combines with J gene TRBJ2-2; D is unclear. The CDR3 loop spans 14 amino acids. Germline V gives CDR1 SGHTA, CDR2 FQGTGA. Trimming removed 5 bases from V and 7 bases from J, with 14 bases in between.

The chain combines TRBV4-1 with TRBJ1-5; D unresolved. Trimming shortened V by 1 base and J by 5 bases, and 9 bases separated the two germline ends. The CDR3 loop spans 14 amino acids. CDR1 and CDR2 (germline): MGHRA, YSYEKL. DNA for the CDR3: TGCGCCAGCAGCCAAGGGACTACCCATCAGCCCCAGCATTTT. Translating gives CASSQGTTHQPQHF.

This clonotype turned up a few times. The chain employs TRBV19 and TRBJ2-2; 7 positions agree with TRBD1. The CDR3 has 17 amino acids. Trimming cost V 0 bases and J 4 bases; bases outside gene matches: 8. Germline CDR1 and CDR2: LNHDA and SQIVND (reference sequence). The CDR3 reads CASSIDSVGQATGELFF. In DNA, the CDR3 is TGTGCCAGTAGTATAGATTCCGTAGGACAGGCCACCGGGGAGCTGTTTTTT.

In its sample, this clonotype was seen a few times. The chain is built from TRBV7-3 and TRBJ2-3; D is unclear. Germline V gene sequence: CDR1 SGHTA, CDR2 FQGTGA. CDR3 length equals 12 residues. The germline V and J ends were trimmed by 2 bases and 5 bases, with 5 bases remaining between them. The CDR3 sequence: CASSLRLDTQYF. Here the CDR3 DNA reads TGTGCCAGCAGCTTACGTTTAGATACGCAGTATTTT. The whole variable domain, remainder taken from reference TRBV7-3 and TRBJ2-3, is GAGVSQTPSNKVTEKGKYVELRCDPISGHTALYWYRQSLGQGPEFLIYFQGTGAADDSGLPNDRFFAVRPEGSVSTLKIQRTERGDSAVYLCASSLRLDTQYFGPGTRLTVL.

This clonotype was picked up a small number of times. The genes are TRBV4-2 and TRBJ2-3, with D possibly matching TRBD1 (5 bases). This CDR3 has 13 residues. Germline-derived CDR1 and CDR2 are LGHNA and YNFKEQ. V was clipped by 4 bases and J by 4 bases, with 9 bases between them. CDR3 in amino acids: CASSRLGADTQYF. The CDR3 region has the DNA TGTGCCAGCAGCCGTCTAGGGGCAGATACGCAGTATTTT.

This clonotype was picked up a small number of times. This rearrangement joins TRBV27 to TRBJ2-7; D gene unclear. The CDR3 is 12 residues long. Germline CDR1 reads MNHEY; CDR2 reads SMNVEV (reference sequence). V lost 3 bases, J lost 3 bases, and 6 bases lay in between. The DNA of the CDR3 is TGTGCCAGCAGTTTCCCGGGCTACGAGCAGTACTTC. It codes for CASSFPGYEQYF.

This clonotype was recorded a few times. V is TRBV7-9 and J is TRBJ2-5; tentatively, D is TRBD1 or TRBD2 (6 bases each). The CDR3 spans 15 residues. Germline V gives CDR1 SEHNR, CDR2 FQNEAQ (reference sequence). V was pared by 5 bases and J by 2 bases, with 15 bases between. Here the CDR3 reads CASSREWGAQETQYF. The CDR3 nucleotides read TGTGCCAGCAGCCGAGAATGGGGGGCGCAAGAGACCCAGTACTTC.

In this sample, this clonotype turned up a few times. J is TRBJ1-5 and V is TRBV7-8; unclear D gene. Trimming stripped 2 bases from V and 5 bases from J, with 22 bases between. Germline values: CDR1 SGHVS, CDR2 FQNEAQ. The CDR3 is made up of 18 amino acids. This chain's CDR3 is CASSLFSTKGRLDQPQHF. CDR3 bases: TGTGCCAGCAGCTTATTCTCGACCAAGGGCCGGTTAGATCAGCCCCAGCATTTT.

This clonotype was observed at least ten times. This rearrangement joins TRBV4-1 to TRBJ2-2; 9 bases match TRBD2. Trimming cost V 0 bases and J 0 bases; bases outside gene matches: 5. This CDR3 has 18 residues. Germline V gene sequence: CDR1 MGHRA, CDR2 YSYEKL. CDR3 loop: CASSQEQASGANTGELFF. In nucleotides, the CDR3 is TGCGCCAGCAGCCAAGAACAAGCTAGCGGGGCGAACACCGGGGAGCTGTTTTTT.

This chain uses TRBV7-6 with TRBJ2-7, with D uncertain. The germline CDR1 and CDR2 sequences are SGHVS and FNYEAQ. The CDR3 has 14 residues. Between the trimmed V and J ends, which lost 4 bases and 2 bases, there was a span of 12 bases. The CDR3 region has the DNA TGTGCCAGCAGCTCCGGAATCGGCCCCTACGAGCAGTACTTC. Translating it yields CASSSGIGPYEQYF.

The table lists this clonotype with a few counts. The chain links TRBV6-1 to TRBJ1-5; 10 nucleotides align to TRBD1. With V trimmed by 6 bases and J by 5 bases, 7 bases remained unmatched. The CDR3 has 15 amino acids. CDR1 is MNHNS, CDR2 SASEGT, per germline. CDR3: CASRTLTGGHQPQHF. CDR3 DNA: TGTGCCAGCAGGACTTTGACAGGGGGCCATCAGCCCCAGCATTTT.

This clonotype was detected only once. Without the conserved terminal phenylalanine or tryptophan, this CDR3 likely stems from a read error. V gene TRBV7-6 combines with J gene TRBJ1-5; D remains unclear. The CDR3 has 14 residues. Trimming took off 6 bases at V and 10 bases at J, with 19 bases between the two ends. Germline V lookup: CDR1 SGHVS, CDR2 FNYEAQ. The CDR3 nucleotides read TGTGCCAGCAGTCTGGGGTACGTCAATCGCCCCCAGCATTTA. It codes for CASSLGYVNRPQHL.

The CDR3 spells CAIRYDEDGYTF. DNA for the CDR3: TGTGCCATCAGGTATGACGAGGATGGCTACACCTTC. This chain uses TRBV10-3 with TRBJ1-2; no clear D. V lost 6 bases and J 6 bases, leaving 11 bases between the germline ends. CDR3 length: 12 residues. Germline CDR1 ENHRY, CDR2 SYGVKD.

The chain uses TRBV12-3 or TRBV12-4 and TRBJ1-2, with D perhaps TRBD1 (5 bases). V lost 6 bases and J lost 6, with 17 bases in between. The CDR3 has 14 amino acids. As DNA, the CDR3 is TGTGCCAGCAGCCTGACTGGGACCGAGAATGGCTACACCTTC. This encodes CASSLTGTENGYTF.

The rearrangement uses TRBV11-2 and TRBJ2-2, with D perhaps matching TRBD2 (6 bases). The CDR3 has 20 amino acids. Germline values: CDR1 SGHAT, CDR2 FQNNGV. With 9 bases removed from V and 7 bases from J, the gap between germline ends came to 36 bases. DNA of the CDR3: TGTGCCAGTACCCTTACCCATTTCGGAATCCGTGAGACGGGGGACGGGGAGCTGTTTTTT. It encodes CASTLTHFGIRETGDGELFF.

The chain joins TRBV27 to TRBJ2-2; D gene unclear. The CDR3 sequence is 14 residues long. CDR1 is MNHEY, CDR2 SMNVEV, per germline (reference sequence). Between the trimmed V and J ends, which lost 2 bases and 6 bases, there was a span of 10 bases. The chain's CDR3 is CASSLGLVAGELFF. In nucleotides, the CDR3 is TGTGCCAGCAGTTTAGGATTGGTGGCCGGGGAGCTGTTTTTT.

This clonotype has just a few counts. The rearrangement joins TRBV29-1 to TRBJ2-6; unclear D gene. The germline CDR1 and CDR2 sequences are SQVTM and ANQGSEA. Trimming removed 3 bases from V and 3 bases from J, with 3 bases in between. This CDR3 spans 12 amino acids. CDR3 sequence (DNA): TGCAGCGTTGAGGGTGGGGCCAACGTCCTGACTTTC. It encodes CSVEGGANVLTF.

This rearrangement joins TRBV6-2 or TRBV6-3 to TRBJ1-6; the D is unclear. The CDR3 is made up of 14 amino acids. V was trimmed by 8 bases and J by 6 bases, leaving 14 bases between them. CDR1 is MNHEY and CDR2 is SVGEGT in the germline V gene. The CDR3 sequence: CASLRTGFNSPLHF. CDR3 coding DNA: TGTGCCAGCTTAAGGACGGGGTTTAATTCACCCCTCCACTTT.

The chain uses TRBV28 and TRBJ1-5; no definite D call. The germline gives CDR1 MDHEN, CDR2 SYDVKM. The CDR3 runs 13 residues. Trimming took off 2 bases at V and 7 bases at J, with 9 bases between the two ends. In nucleotides, the CDR3 is TGTGCCAGCAGTTTAAAGGTTTGGCAGCCCCAGCATTTT. Its protein is CASSLKVWQPQHF. Variable domain in full (rest from reference TRBV28 and TRBJ1-5): DVKVTQSSRYLVKRTGEKVFLECVQDMDHENMFWYRQDPGLGLRLIYFSYDVKMKEKGDIPEGYSVSREKKERFSLILESASTNQTSMYLCASSLKVWQPQHFGDGTRLSIL.

The gene calls are TRBV15 and TRBJ1-5, with a possible D match to TRBD1 (5 bases). There are 15 residues in the CDR3. Trimming cost V 3 bases and J 5 bases, with 14 bases left between them. Germline lookup yields CDR1 LNHNV and CDR2 YYDKDF (reference sequence). DNA of the CDR3: TGTGCCACCAGCAGGCGGGCGGGGGTAGATCAGCCCCAGCATTTT. Its protein product is CATSRRAGVDQPQHF.

In this sample, this clonotype turned up a few times. The chain carries TRBV19 and TRBJ2-2; D may be TRBD1 or TRBD2 (6 bases each). CDR3 length equals 14 residues. Germline V CDR1 and CDR2: LNHDA, SQIVND (reference sequence). V was clipped by 10 bases and J by 3 bases, with 15 bases between them. In DNA form, the CDR3 reads TGTGCCACCCAGAGGGGGGAGTACACCGGGGAGCTGTTTTTT. Its protein product is CATQRGEYTGELFF. The full variable domain, in which reference TRBV19 and TRBJ2-2 provide the parts outside the CDR3, is DGGITQSPKYLFRKEGQNVTLSCEQNLNHDAMYWYRQDPGQGLRLIYYSQIVNDFQKGDIAEGYSVSREKKESFPLTVTSAQKNPTAFYLCATQRGEYTGELFFGEGSRLTVL.

This clonotype was recorded a few times. J is TRBJ2-1 and V is TRBV27; D gene unclear. Trimming removed 5 bases from V and 2 bases from J, with 16 bases in between. The CDR3 totals 16 residues. Germline V lookup: CDR1 MNHEY, CDR2 SMNVEV (reference sequence). DNA of the CDR3: TGTGCCAGCAGTGACGGACCCCAGAGGCCCTACAATGAGCAGTTCTTC. Residues: CASSDGPQRPYNEQFF.

The J gene is TRBJ2-7, the V gene TRBV5-4; the match to TRBD2 covers 13 bases. Germline lookup yields CDR1 SGHNT and CDR2 YYREEE (reference sequence). V lost 4 bases to trimming and J lost 5 bases; unmatched junction nucleotides: 9. This CDR3 has 16 residues. The CDR3 is CASSHWTSGSYNEQYF. CDR3 nucleotide sequence: TGTGCCAGCAGCCATTGGACTAGCGGGAGTTACAACGAGCAGTACTTC.

This clonotype was counted a few times. The chain joins TRBV7-6 to TRBJ2-2; D possibly corresponds to TRBD1 (5 bases). Trimming removed 2 bases from V and 9 bases from J, with 16 bases in between. CDR1 and CDR2 (germline): SGHVS, FNYEAQ. The CDR3 contains 15 residues. CDR3 loop: CASSLMDTKGRELFF. In DNA form, the CDR3 reads TGTGCCAGCAGCTTAATGGACACGAAGGGGCGGGAGCTGTTTTTT. The full variable domain, completed using reference TRBV7-6 and TRBJ2-2, is GAGVSQSPRYKVTKRGQDVALRCDPISGHVSLYWYRQALGQGPEFLTYFNYEAQQDKSGLPNDRFSAERPEGSISTLTIQRTEQRDSAMYRCASSLMDTKGRELFFGEGSRLTVL.